This record looks at one T cell receptor (beta chain) sequence and its context. The CDR3 contains 15 residues. The V end was cut by 3 bases, the J end by 8 bases, with 19 bases between. CDR1 and CDR2 (germline): LNHNV, YYDKDF (reference sequence). As it was prepared, the TCRbeta library received unique molecular identifiers. TCRdb reanalysed the PCR reads using MiXCR and keeps one entry per CDR3 protein. The sample has just under 550,000 distinct CDR3 sequences; about 18% are singletons. These data come from a study of T-cell reconstitution after alpha-beta-depleted transplantation in children. This specimen was PBMCs from the stem cell graft donor, taken from the stem cell graft. The sequence was collected from a human donor who donated a stem cell graft to a child with acute lymphoblastic leukemia. This chain uses TRBV15 with TRBJ1-1; D is undetermined. The CDR3 DNA reads as TGTGCCACCAGCAGCAGAGGTAGACCGGATACCGAAGCTTTCTTT. Translated: CATSSRGRPDTEAFF. The full variable domain, its missing parts supplied by reference TRBV15 and TRBJ1-1, is DAMVIQNPRYQVTQFGKPVTLSCSQTLNHNVMYWYQQKSSQAPKLLFHYYDKDFNNEADTPDNFQSRRPNTSFCFLDIRSPGLGDTAMYLCATSSRGRPDTEAFFGQGTRLTVV.